This T cell receptor beta chain was retrieved from a study of blood T cell repertoires in COVID-19. The protocol was immunoSEQ multiplex PCR, while the TCRdb copy is restricted to in-frame clones and leaves out a portion. The data show 200,000 to 250,000 clones, around 81% seen once. Trimming pared 1 base from V and 8 bases from J, leaving 11 bases between. This CDR3 spans 13 amino acids. Germline V lookup: CDR1 SGHAT, CDR2 FQNNGV. The gene calls are TRBV11-2 and TRBJ1-1; a weak D match, TRBD1 (6 bases). Sequences were obtained from peripheral blood. This clonotype was sampled from a human donor in a cohort sampled during active COVID-19. The CDR3 loop is CASSLVGRGEAFF. The CDR3, as DNA: TGTGCCAGCAGCTTAGTAGGTAGGGGGGAAGCTTTCTTT.